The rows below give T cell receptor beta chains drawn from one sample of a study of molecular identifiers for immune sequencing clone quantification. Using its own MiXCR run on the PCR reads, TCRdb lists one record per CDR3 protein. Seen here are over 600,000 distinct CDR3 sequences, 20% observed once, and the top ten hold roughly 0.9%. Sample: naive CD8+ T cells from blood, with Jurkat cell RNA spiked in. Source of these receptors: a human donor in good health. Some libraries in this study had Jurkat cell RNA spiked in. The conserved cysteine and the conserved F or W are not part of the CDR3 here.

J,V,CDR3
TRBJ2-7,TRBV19,ASSIASGGPITYEQY
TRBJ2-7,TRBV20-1,SARETGLAVSYEQY
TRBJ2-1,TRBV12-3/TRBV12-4,ASSLSGRGSYNEQF
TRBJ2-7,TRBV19,ASSISGDYEQY
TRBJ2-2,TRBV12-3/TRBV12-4,ASNFVLGEQGGDRNTGELF
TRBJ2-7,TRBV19,ASSIGQGVGYEQY
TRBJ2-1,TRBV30,ASTMGRLSSYNEQF
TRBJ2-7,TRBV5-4,ASSQKYSGEQY
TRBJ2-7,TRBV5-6,ASSFQGPYEQY
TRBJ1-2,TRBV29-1,SVSGTVANYGYT
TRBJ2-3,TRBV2,ASSGSFRSSTDTQY
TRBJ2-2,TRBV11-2,ASSQGGVNTGELF
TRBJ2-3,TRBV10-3,AISLLAGQGASFDTQY
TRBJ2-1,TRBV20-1,SARDGMSGFTYNEQF
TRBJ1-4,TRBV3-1,ASSQEHGQDWANEKLF
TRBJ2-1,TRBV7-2,ASSLDGNAYNEQF
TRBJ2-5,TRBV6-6,ASSYSTEQSQETQY
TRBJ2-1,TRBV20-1,SARDRLAGVVEQF
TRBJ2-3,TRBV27,ASSELPLNADTQY
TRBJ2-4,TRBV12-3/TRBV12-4,ARVEIARSAKNIQY
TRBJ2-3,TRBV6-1,AIQRGGSTDTQY
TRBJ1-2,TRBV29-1,SVEWAYGYT
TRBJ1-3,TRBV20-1,SARDTGQPGNTIY
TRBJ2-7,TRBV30,AWSRLASYEQY
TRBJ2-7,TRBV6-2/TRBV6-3,ASSYSPSWSRAYEQY
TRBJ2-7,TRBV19,ASSIDHGTSYEQY
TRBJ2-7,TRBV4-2,ASSPDLYEQY
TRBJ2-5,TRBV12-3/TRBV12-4,ASTHSGEETQY
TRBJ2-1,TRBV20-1,SARESAYDEQF
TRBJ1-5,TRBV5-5,ASSLMENQPQH
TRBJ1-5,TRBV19,ASRDRDNQPQH
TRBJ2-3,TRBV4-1,ASSQRTADTDTQY
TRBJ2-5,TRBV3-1,ASSQGLAIQTQY
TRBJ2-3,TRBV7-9,ASSLVTSGGTDTQY
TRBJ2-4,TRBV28,ASSFNGNRNIQY
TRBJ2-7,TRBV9,ASSASDRYEQY
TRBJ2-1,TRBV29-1,SVVARGRDNEQF
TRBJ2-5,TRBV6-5,ATWTSSETQY
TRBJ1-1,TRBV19,ASSIWGQNTEAF
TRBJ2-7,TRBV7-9,ASSQGAGLHEQY
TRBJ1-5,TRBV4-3,ASSQDWDSNQPQH
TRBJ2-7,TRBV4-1,ASSQAVLAGPSGEQY
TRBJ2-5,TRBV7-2,ASRESPRDQETQY
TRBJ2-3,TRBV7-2,ASSQGLAGGGTDTQY
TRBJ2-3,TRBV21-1,ASSKVGLGVPDTQY
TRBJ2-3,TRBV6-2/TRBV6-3,ASSYSTSGRGSTDTQY
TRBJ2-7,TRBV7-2,ASSSALGTGGYEQY
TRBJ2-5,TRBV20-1,SARDQLGEETQY
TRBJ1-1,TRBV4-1,ASSQDKFDTEAF
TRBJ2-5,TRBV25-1,ASSAPGPFETQY